The rows below give T cell receptor beta chains drawn from one sample of a study of cytomegalovirus exposure and HLA in healthy donors. TCRdb's copy holds only in-frame clones and misses some; the assay was immunoSEQ multiplex PCR. The top ten hold about 1.5% of the sample, which has some 190,000 clones, around 80% seen once. Sequencing was done on a sample of PBMCs. Receptors originate from a man between 18 and 35 years old in good health and CMV-seronegative. CDR3s include the opening cysteine and the closing phenylalanine or tryptophan. A D gene is named only where the DNA matches it firmly. Expanded clones are given a class, and other clones once, few, many or no size at all.

>TRBV4-2|NA|TRBJ2-5|NA
CASSQDRGEETQYF
TGTGCCAGCAGCCAAGATCGGGGTGAAGAGACCCAGTACTTC
>TRBV5-4|NA|TRBJ2-5|NA
CASSQDRKDQETQYF
TGTGCCAGCAGTCAGGACAGAAAGGACCAAGAGACCCAGTACTTC
>TRBV27|NA|TRBJ1-2|TRBD1
CASSAGQGPFLHGYTF
TGTGCCAGCAGTGCGGGACAGGGTCCTTTCTTGCATGGCTACACCTTC
>TRBV10-1|once|TRBJ2-4|TRBD2
CASSAVAGTGDKNIQYF
TGCGCCAGCAGTGCTGTAGCGGGTACCGGCGACAAAAACATTCAGTACTTC
>TRBV6-6|once|TRBJ2-7|NA
CASSQNQYEQYF
TGTGCCAGCAGTCAGAATCAATACGAGCAGTACTTC
>TRBV7-8|NA|TRBJ2-3|TRBD2
CASSSPFAGLARDTQYF
TGTGCCAGCAGCTCCCCCTTCGCCGGACTAGCGCGGGATACGCAGTATTTT
>TRBV19|NA|TRBJ1-5|TRBD1
CASSTHHNRQGARPQHF
TGTGCCAGTAGTACCCACCATAACAGACAGGGGGCGAGGCCCCAGCATTTT
>TRBV27|NA|TRBJ1-2|TRBD1
CASSLLARGHGYTF
TGTGCCAGCAGTTTATTGGCCAGGGGGCATGGCTACACCTTC
>TRBV4-3|NA|TRBJ2-3|TRBD2
CASSQDNLAGRTDTQYF
TGCGCCAGCAGCCAAGACAACCTAGCGGGGCGCACAGATACGCAGTATTTT
>TRBV4-2|NA|TRBJ2-6|TRBD1
CASSQDRRTGGSGANVLTF
TGTGCCAGCAGCCAAGATAGAAGGACAGGGGGCTCTGGGGCCAACGTCCTGACTTTC
>TRBV4-3|NA|TRBJ1-2|TRBD1
CASSQDSQGYGYTF
TGCGCCAGCAGCCAAGATTCACAGGGGTATGGCTACACCTTC
>TRBV9|NA|TRBJ2-7|TRBD2
CASSVAASGAYEQYF
TGTGCCAGCAGCGTAGCGGCTAGCGGGGCCTACGAGCAGTACTTC
>TRBV6-1|NA|TRBJ1-2|NA
CASSEGTGLLYPNGYTF
TGTGCCAGCAGTGAAGGAACAGGGCTCCTCTATCCGAATGGCTACACCTTC
>TRBV18|few|TRBJ2-7|TRBD2
CASSPTSGGTYEQYF
TGTGCCAGCTCACCAACTAGCGGGGGAACCTACGAGCAGTACTTC
>TRBV6-6|once|TRBJ2-1|TRBD1
CASSYDRDEQFF
TGTGCCAGCAGTTATGACAGGGATGAGCAGTTCTTC
>TRBV19|few|TRBJ1-2|NA
CASSIDLSPVYGYTF
TGTGCCAGTAGTATAGATCTCAGTCCCGTCTATGGCTACACCTTC
>TRBV27|NA|TRBJ2-5|TRBD2
CASSLGLAGGPGRETQYF
TGTGCCAGCAGTCTTGGACTAGCGGGGGGACCGGGTCGAGAGACCCAGTACTTC
>TRBV11-3|NA|TRBJ2-7|NA
CASSLDPSREQYF
TGTGCCAGCAGCTTAGATCCCTCTCGGGAGCAGTACTTC
>TRBV6-5|NA|TRBJ1-1|NA
CASRVTGANTEAFF
TGTGCCAGCAGGGTGACAGGTGCGAACACTGAAGCTTTCTTT
>TRBV19|NA|TRBJ2-2|NA
CASSIGLNTGELFF
TGTGCCAGTAGTATTGGCCTTAACACCGGGGAGCTGTTTTTT
>TRBV2|NA|TRBJ1-5|TRBD1
CASRRGGTGNQPQHF
TGTGCCAGCAGGCGAGGGGGCACGGGCAATCAGCCCCAGCATTTT
>TRBV5-1|NA|TRBJ2-7|NA
CASSPGSFYVAGTPSYEQYF
TGCGCCAGCAGCCCTGGTTCTTTCTACGTCGCCGGGACACCATCCTACGAGCAGTACTTC
>TRBV6-5|NA|TRBJ2-1|TRBD2
CASSYSLAGVDEQFF
TGTGCCAGCAGTTACTCACTAGCGGGAGTCGATGAGCAGTTCTTC
>TRBV6-5|NA|TRBJ1-3|TRBD1
CASSSPGRGHGNTIYF
TGTGCCAGCAGTTCCCCCGGGAGGGGGCACGGAAACACCATATATTTT
>TRBV7-2|NA|TRBJ2-7|NA
CASSPGQPGGLYEQYF
TGTGCCAGCAGTCCAGGACAGCCGGGGGGCCTCTACGAGCAGTACTTC
>TRBV27|NA|TRBJ1-1|NA
CASIQQGNTEAFF
TGTGCCAGCATTCAACAGGGGAACACTGAAGCTTTCTTT
>TRBV4-3|NA|TRBJ1-6|NA
CASSQDRGSSYNSPLHF
TGCGCCAGCAGCCAAGATCGGGGGAGCTCCTATAATTCACCCCTCCACTTT
>TRBV7-2|NA|TRBJ2-5|NA
CASGHPSEETQYF
TGTGCCAGCGGACACCCCTCAGAGGAGACCCAGTACTTC
>TRBV27|NA|TRBJ2-1|TRBD2
CASSFRGGRDEQFF
TGTGCCAGCAGTTTCCGGGGGGGCCGGGATGAGCAGTTCTTC
>TRBV30|NA|TRBJ1-1|NA
CAWGGGNTEAFF
TGTGCCTGGGGGGGAGGGAACACTGAAGCTTTCTTT
>TRBV7-9|once|TRBJ1-2|TRBD1
CASSLAQRDRGRYGYTF
TGTGCCAGCAGCTTAGCGCAGAGGGACAGGGGCCGATATGGCTACACCTTC
>TRBV4-3|NA|TRBJ2-7|NA
CASSQGKEGRYEQYF
TGCGCCAGCAGCCAAGGGAAGGAGGGACGCTACGAGCAGTACTTC
>TRBV7-2|NA|TRBJ2-3|TRBD1
CASSSNRGQRKTDTQYF
TGTGCCAGCAGCTCTAACAGGGGGCAGAGGAAGACAGATACGCAGTATTTT
>TRBV7-2|NA|TRBJ1-2|NA
CASTQSGGSQYGYTF
TGTGCCAGCACCCAAAGCGGGGGGTCGCAATATGGCTACACCTTC
>TRBV6-6|NA|TRBJ2-1|TRBD1
CASKGDSVNNEQFF
TGTGCCAGCAAGGGGGACAGCGTGAACAATGAGCAGTTCTTC
>TRBV5-8|NA|TRBJ2-3|NA
CASSLVIVADNTDTQYF
TGTGCCAGCAGCTTGGTAATTGTGGCGGATAACACAGATACGCAGTATTTT
>TRBV12-5|NA|TRBJ1-1|TRBD1
CASGLKTRQGWNTEAFF
TGTGCTAGTGGCTTAAAAACGCGACAGGGCTGGAACACTGAAGCTTTCTTT
>TRBV5-6|NA|TRBJ2-5|NA
CASSLGSEETQYF
TGTGCCAGCAGCCTAGGGAGTGAGGAGACCCAGTACTTC
>TRBV19|few|TRBJ1-2|NA
CASRAAGTGDDGYTF
TGTGCCAGTAGGGCGGCCGGGACGGGGGACGATGGCTACACCTTC
>TRBV7-3|few|TRBJ2-1|TRBD1
CASSPTGGYNEQFF
TGTGCCAGCAGCCCCACAGGGGGCTACAATGAGCAGTTCTTC
>TRBV27|once|TRBJ2-7|TRBD1
CASSPGTGPYEQYF
TGTGCCAGCAGTCCAGGGACAGGGCCCTACGAGCAGTACTTC